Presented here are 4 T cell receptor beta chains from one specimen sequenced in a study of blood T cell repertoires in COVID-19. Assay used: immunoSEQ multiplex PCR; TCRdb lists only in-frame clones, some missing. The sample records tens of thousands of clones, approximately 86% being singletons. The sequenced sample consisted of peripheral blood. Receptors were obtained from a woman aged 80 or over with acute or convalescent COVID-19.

The CDR3 here is CASRVRLVAGGANVLTF. CDR3 nucleotides: TGTGCCAGCAGAGTGAGGCTGGTAGCTGGTGGGGCCAACGTCCTGACTTTC. This chain links TRBV28 with TRBJ2-6; D call uncertain. This CDR3 contains 17 residues. V was cut by 6 bases and J by 3 bases, with 18 bases left in between. Per germline, CDR1 MDHEN and CDR2 SYDVKM.

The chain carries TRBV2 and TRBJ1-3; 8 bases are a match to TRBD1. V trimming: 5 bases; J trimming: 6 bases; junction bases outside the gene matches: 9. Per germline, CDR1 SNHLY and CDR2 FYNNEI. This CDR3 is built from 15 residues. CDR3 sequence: CASSSDRGLTNTIYF. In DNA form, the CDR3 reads TGTGCCAGCAGTTCCGACAGGGGATTGACAAACACCATATATTTT.

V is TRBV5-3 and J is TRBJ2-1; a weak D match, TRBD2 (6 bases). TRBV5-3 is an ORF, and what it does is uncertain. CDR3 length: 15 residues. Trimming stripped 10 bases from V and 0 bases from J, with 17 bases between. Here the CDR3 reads CAGLRDSLSYNEQFF. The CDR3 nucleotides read TGTGCCGGCCTACGGGACTCTCTCTCCTACAATGAGCAGTTCTTC.

DNA of the CDR3: TGTGCCAGCAGCTTACTATCGCGGGAGCAGTACTTC. It is translated as CASSLLSREQYF. This rearrangement joins TRBV7-3 to TRBJ2-7; D is unclear. The CDR3 is 12 amino acids. Between the trimmed V and J ends, which lost 2 bases and 7 bases, there was a span of 9 bases. Germline V gene data show CDR1 as SGHTA and CDR2 as FQGTGA.